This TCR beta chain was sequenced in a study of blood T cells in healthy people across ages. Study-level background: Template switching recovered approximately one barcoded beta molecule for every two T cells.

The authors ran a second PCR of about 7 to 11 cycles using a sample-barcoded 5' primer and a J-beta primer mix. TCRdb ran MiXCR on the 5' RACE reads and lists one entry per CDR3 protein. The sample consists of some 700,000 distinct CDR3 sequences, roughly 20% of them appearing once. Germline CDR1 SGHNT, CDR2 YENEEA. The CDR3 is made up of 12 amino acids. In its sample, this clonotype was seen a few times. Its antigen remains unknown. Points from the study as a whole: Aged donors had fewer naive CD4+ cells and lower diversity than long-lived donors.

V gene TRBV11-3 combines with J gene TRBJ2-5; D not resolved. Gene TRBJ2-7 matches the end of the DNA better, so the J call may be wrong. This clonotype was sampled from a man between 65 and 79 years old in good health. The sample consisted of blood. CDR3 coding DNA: TGTGCCAGCAGCCATACACGTTACGAGCAGTACGTC. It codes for CASSHTRYEQYV.